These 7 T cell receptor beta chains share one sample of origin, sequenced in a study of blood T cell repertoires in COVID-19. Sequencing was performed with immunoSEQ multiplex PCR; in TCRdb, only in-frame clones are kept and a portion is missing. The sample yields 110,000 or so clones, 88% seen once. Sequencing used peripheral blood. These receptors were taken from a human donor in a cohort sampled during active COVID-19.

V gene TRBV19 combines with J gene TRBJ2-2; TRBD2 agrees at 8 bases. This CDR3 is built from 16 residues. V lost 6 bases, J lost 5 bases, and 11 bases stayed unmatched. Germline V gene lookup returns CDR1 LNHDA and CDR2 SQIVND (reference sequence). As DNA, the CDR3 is TGTGCCAGTAGAACCCTTCGGGGGGGCCAAACCGGGGAGCTGTTTTTT. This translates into CASRTLRGGQTGELFF.

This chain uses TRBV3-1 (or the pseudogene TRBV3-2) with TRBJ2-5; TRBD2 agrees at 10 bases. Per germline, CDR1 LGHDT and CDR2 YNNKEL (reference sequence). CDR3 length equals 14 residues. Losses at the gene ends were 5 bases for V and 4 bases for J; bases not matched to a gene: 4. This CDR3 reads CASSSIAGGETQYF. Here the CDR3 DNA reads TGTGCCAGCAGCTCCATAGCGGGAGGAGAGACCCAGTACTTC.

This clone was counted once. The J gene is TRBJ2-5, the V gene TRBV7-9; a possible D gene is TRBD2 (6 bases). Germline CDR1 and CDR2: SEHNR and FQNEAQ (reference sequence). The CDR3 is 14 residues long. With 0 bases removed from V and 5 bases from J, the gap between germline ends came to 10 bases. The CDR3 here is CASSLAEGRETQYF. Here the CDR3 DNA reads TGTGCCAGCAGCTTAGCGGAGGGAAGGGAGACCCAGTACTTC.

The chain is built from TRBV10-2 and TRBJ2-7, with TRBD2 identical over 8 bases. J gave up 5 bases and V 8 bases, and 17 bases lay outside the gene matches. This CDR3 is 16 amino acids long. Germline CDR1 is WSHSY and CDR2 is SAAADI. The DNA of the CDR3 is TGCGCCAGCCTAATGCCAATAGCGGGAAGTTCGGACGAGCAGTACTTC. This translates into CASLMPIAGSSDEQYF.

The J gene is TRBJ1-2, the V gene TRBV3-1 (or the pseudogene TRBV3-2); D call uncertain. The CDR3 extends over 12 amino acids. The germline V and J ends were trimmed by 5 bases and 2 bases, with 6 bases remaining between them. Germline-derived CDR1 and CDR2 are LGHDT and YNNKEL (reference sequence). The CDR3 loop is CASSYGNYGYTF. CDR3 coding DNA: TGTGCCAGCAGCTACGGGAACTATGGCTACACCTTC.

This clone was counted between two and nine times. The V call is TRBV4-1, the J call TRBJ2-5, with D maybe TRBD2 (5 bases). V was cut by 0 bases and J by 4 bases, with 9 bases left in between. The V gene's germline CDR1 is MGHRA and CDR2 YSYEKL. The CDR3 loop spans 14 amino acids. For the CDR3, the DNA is TGCGCCAGCAGCCAAGAGCCTAGCAGAGAGACCCAGTACTTC. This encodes CASSQEPSRETQYF.

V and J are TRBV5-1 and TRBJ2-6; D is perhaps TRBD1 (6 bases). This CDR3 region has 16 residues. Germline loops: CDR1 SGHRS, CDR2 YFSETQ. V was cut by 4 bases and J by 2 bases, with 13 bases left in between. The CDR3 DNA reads TGCGCCAGCAGCGGGGGCCCAGAGGCTGGGGCCAACGTCCTGACTTTC. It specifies CASSGGPEAGANVLTF.